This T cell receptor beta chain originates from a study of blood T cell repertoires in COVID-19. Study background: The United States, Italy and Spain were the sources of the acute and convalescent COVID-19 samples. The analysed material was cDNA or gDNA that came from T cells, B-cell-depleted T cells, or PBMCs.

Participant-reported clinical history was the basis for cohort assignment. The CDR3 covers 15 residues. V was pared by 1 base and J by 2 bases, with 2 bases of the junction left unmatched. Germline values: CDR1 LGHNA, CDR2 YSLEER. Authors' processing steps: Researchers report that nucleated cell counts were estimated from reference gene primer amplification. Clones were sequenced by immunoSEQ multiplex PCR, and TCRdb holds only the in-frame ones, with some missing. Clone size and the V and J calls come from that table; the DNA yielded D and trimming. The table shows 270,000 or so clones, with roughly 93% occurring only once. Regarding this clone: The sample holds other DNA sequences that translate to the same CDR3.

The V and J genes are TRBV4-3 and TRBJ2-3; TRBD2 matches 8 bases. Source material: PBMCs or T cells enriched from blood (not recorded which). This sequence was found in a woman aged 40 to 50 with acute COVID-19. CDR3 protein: CASSQAGGPTDTQYF. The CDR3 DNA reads TGCGCCAGCAGCCAAGCGGGAGGGCCCACAGATACGCAGTATTTT.